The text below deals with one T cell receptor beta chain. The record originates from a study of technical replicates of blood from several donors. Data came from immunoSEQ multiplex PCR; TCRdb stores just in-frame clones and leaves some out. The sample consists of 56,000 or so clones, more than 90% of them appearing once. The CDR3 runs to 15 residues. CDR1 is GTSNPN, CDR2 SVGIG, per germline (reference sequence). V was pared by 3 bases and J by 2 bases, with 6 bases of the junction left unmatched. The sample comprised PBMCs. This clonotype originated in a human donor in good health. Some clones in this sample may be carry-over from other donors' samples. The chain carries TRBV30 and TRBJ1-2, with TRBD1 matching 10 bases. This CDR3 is CAWRSGQGTNYGYTF. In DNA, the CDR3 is TGTGCCTGGAGATCGGGACAGGGGACCAACTATGGCTACACCTTC.